One and the same sample provided the 22 T cell receptor beta chains below, sequenced in a study of shared T cell receptors in the human thymus. TCRdb's copy holds only in-frame clones and misses some; the assay was immunoSEQ multiplex PCR. The sample holds about 660,000 clones, more than 70% seen once. The sample was also linked to a second study, of human thymus T cells.

Sequences were obtained from thymocytes. The source is a boy under two years old with a congenital heart defect.

The gene calls are TRBV9 and TRBJ2-1; 7 nucleotides line up with TRBD1. Losses at the gene ends were 0 bases for V and 2 bases for J; bases not matched to a gene: 8. Germline loops: CDR1 SGDLS, CDR2 YYNGEE. The CDR3 covers 17 residues. CDR3 sequence: CASSVEQGQNTYNEQFF. The CDR3, as DNA: TGTGCCAGCAGCGTAGAGCAGGGACAGAACACCTACAATGAGCAGTTCTTC.

This clone occurred a few times. The V call is TRBV5-4, the J call TRBJ1-3; TRBD1 might be the D (6 bases). V was clipped by 4 bases and J by 0 bases, with 17 bases between them. CDR1 and CDR2 (germline): SGHNT, YYREEE (reference sequence). The CDR3 loop spans 17 amino acids. DNA for the CDR3: TGTGCCAGCAGCCTCTCGGGTCACAGGGACTCTGGAAACACCATATATTTT. This translates into CASSLSGHRDSGNTIYF.

V usage is TRBV6-6 and J usage is TRBJ1-2; D possibly corresponds to TRBD1 (5 bases). The CDR3 has 15 residues. V lost 2 bases and J 4 bases, leaving 14 bases between the germline ends. Per germline, CDR1 MNHNY and CDR2 SVGAGI (reference sequence). This CDR3 is CASSYGTGDVYGYTF. The CDR3 DNA is TGTGCCAGCAGTTACGGGACGGGAGATGTCTATGGCTACACCTTC.

The rearrangement links TRBV10-2 to TRBJ2-3; D possibly corresponds to TRBD2 (6 bases). Germline V gene sequence: CDR1 WSHSY, CDR2 SAAADI. Trimming shortened V by 0 bases and J by 5 bases, and 18 bases separated the two germline ends. The CDR3 runs to 17 residues. This CDR3 is CASSESLVGSGIDTQYF. Written as DNA, the CDR3 is TGCGCCAGCAGTGAGTCGTTAGTCGGTAGCGGTATAGATACGCAGTATTTT.

This rearrangement joins TRBV27 to TRBJ1-1, with a tentative D call TRBD1 (5 bases). The germline V gene has CDR1 MNHEY and CDR2 SMNVEV (reference sequence). This CDR3 region has 15 residues. Trimming removed 6 bases at V and 1 base at J, with 15 bases between. CDR3 nucleotide sequence: TGTGCCAGCAGCACCTTTCGACAGAGGAACACTGAAGCTTTCTTT. Translating gives CASSTFRQRNTEAFF.

This sequence joins TRBV14 and TRBJ2-7; D is perhaps TRBD2 (5 bases). Trimming cost V 6 bases and J 5 bases, with 14 bases left between them. The CDR3 contains 13 residues. Looked up from germline, CDR1 is SGHDN and CDR2 is FVKESK. The CDR3 sequence: CASRHTPGNEQYF. The CDR3 coding sequence is TGTGCCAGCAGGCATACTCCGGGAAACGAGCAGTACTTC.

In nucleotides, the CDR3 is TGTGCCAGCAGTGAGAGGGCAGCACCTAACTATGGCTACACCTTC. Residues: CASSERAAPNYGYTF. The genes are TRBV6-4 and TRBJ1-2; D ambiguous. CDR3 length: 15 amino acids. Trimming left V 3 bases short and J 0 bases short, with 11 bases between. CDR1 and CDR2 (germline): MRHNA, SNTAGT.

This chain links TRBV28 with TRBJ1-1; 7 nucleotides match TRBD1. CDR3 length: 14 residues. The J segment lost 1 base and the V segment lost 5 bases, leaving 4 bases of the junction unmatched. Germline CDR1 MDHEN, CDR2 SYDVKM. CDR3: CASSIWTGNTEAFF. The DNA for the CDR3 is TGTGCCAGCAGTATCTGGACAGGGAACACTGAAGCTTTCTTT.

The J gene is TRBJ2-7, the V gene TRBV28; 12 bases are shared with TRBD2. Germline-derived CDR1 and CDR2 are MDHEN and SYDVKM. The CDR3 is made up of 18 amino acids. The ends lost 0 bases at V and 0 bases at J; junction bases unmatched: 6. The CDR3, as DNA: TGTGCCAGCAGTTTATGGGATAAGACTAGCGGGAGCTCCTACGAGCAGTACTTC. Translated: CASSLWDKTSGSSYEQYF.

CDR3 amino acids: CSATTGPEQYF. The CDR3 DNA reads as TGCAGCGCAACCACAGGGCCCGAGCAGTACTTC. The chain recombines TRBV29-1 with TRBJ2-7; the D gene is possibly TRBD1 (6 bases). Trimming shortened V by 7 bases and J by 6 bases, and 13 bases separated the two germline ends. The CDR3 length is 11 residues. Per germline, CDR1 SQVTM and CDR2 ANQGSEA.

The genes are TRBV28 and TRBJ2-2; tentative D call: TRBD2 (7 bases). Looked up from germline, CDR1 is MDHEN and CDR2 is SYDVKM. Trimming pared 7 bases from V and 2 bases from J, leaving 20 bases between. There are 17 residues in the CDR3. The CDR3 is CASTSRGREYNTGELFF. The CDR3 nucleotides are TGTGCCAGCACCTCTAGGGGGAGGGAATATAACACCGGGGAGCTGTTTTTT.

The V and J genes are TRBV4-1 and TRBJ1-4; D uncertain. The CDR3 is made up of 16 amino acids. Germline V CDR1 and CDR2: MGHRA, YSYEKL. Trimming shortened V by 4 bases and J by 5 bases, and 17 bases separated the two germline ends. CDR3 protein: CASSPLRGNRNEKLFF. CDR3 coding DNA: TGCGCCAGCAGCCCACTCCGGGGAAACCGGAATGAAAAACTGTTTTTT.

The chain recombines TRBV27 with TRBJ1-4; D is perhaps TRBD1 (5 bases). CDR3 size: 13 residues. Deletions cut 6 bases from V and 3 bases from J, with 8 bases between. Germline CDR1 is MNHEY and CDR2 is SMNVEV (reference sequence). In nucleotides, the CDR3 is TGTGCCAGCAGGGACACTTCTAATGAAAAACTGTTTTTT. This translates into CASRDTSNEKLFF.

V is TRBV13 and J is TRBJ1-3; a possible D gene is TRBD1 (5 bases). The V gene's germline CDR1 is PRHDT and CDR2 FYEKMQ (reference sequence). V was trimmed by 1 base and J by 6 bases, leaving 13 bases between them. This CDR3 has 15 residues. CDR3 in amino acids: CASSLVGEELNTIYF. In DNA form, the CDR3 reads TGTGCCAGCAGCTTAGTAGGGGAAGAACTAAACACCATATATTTT. The variable domain in full, with the rest retrieved from reference TRBV13 and TRBJ1-3, is AAGVIQSPRHLIKEKRETATLKCYPIPRHDTVYWYQQGPGQDPQFLISFYEKMQSDKGSIPDRFSAQQFSDYHSELNMSSLELGDSALYFCASSLVGEELNTIYFGEGSWLTVV.

V gene TRBV7-9 combines with J gene TRBJ1-1, with a tentative D call TRBD1 (5 bases). This CDR3 has 12 residues. Germline V gene data show CDR1 as SEHNR and CDR2 as FQNEAQ (reference sequence). The V and J ends lost 8 bases and 5 bases respectively, with 12 bases between them. The CDR3 sequence is CASAGLGTEAFF. In DNA form, the CDR3 reads TGTGCCAGCGCAGGGCTTGGAACTGAAGCTTTCTTT.

J is TRBJ1-1 and V is TRBV4-1, with D possibly being TRBD1 (6 bases). CDR1 is MGHRA and CDR2 is YSYEKL in the germline V gene. Between the trimmed V and J ends, which lost 4 bases and 0 bases, there was a span of 12 bases. CDR3 length: 15 amino acids. The CDR3 loop is CASSLRTVMNTEAFF. CDR3 nucleotides: TGCGCCAGCAGCCTGCGGACAGTTATGAACACTGAAGCTTTCTTT.

The chain carries TRBV29-1 and TRBJ2-7; TRBD1 aligns across 12 bases. The germline CDR1 and CDR2 sequences are SQVTM and ANQGSEA. The CDR3 spans 16 residues. V dropped 0 bases and J dropped 7; count of bases not matched to a gene: 10. In DNA form, the CDR3 reads TGCAGCGTTGAAGATCGGGGGGACAGGGGGCGACGGGAGCAGTACTTC. This sequence encodes CSVEDRGDRGRREQYF.

This chain links TRBV10-3 with TRBJ2-3, with 9 bases fitting TRBD2. V lost 5 bases, J lost 1 base, and 4 bases stayed unmatched. The V gene's germline CDR1 is ENHRY and CDR2 SYGVKD. The CDR3 extends over 15 amino acids. The CDR3 nucleotides read TGTGCCATCAGTCCTAGCGGGGATCGCACAGATACGCAGTATTTT. Protein: CAISPSGDRTDTQYF.

For the CDR3, the DNA is TGTGCCAGCCGGCCCATATTAGCACAGGGAGAGATGGATAGCAATCAGCCCCAGCATTTT. It is translated as CASRPILAQGEMDSNQPQHF. V and J are TRBV27 and TRBJ1-5, with D perhaps TRBD1 (6 bases). V lost 8 bases to trimming and J lost 0 bases, with 29 bases between them. The CDR3 covers 20 residues. Germline CDR1 reads MNHEY; CDR2 reads SMNVEV (reference sequence).

This clone appeared a single time. The rearrangement uses TRBV5-1 and TRBJ2-7; 9 bases are a match to TRBD2. CDR3 length: 16 amino acids. Germline V gene lookup returns CDR1 SGHRS and CDR2 YFSETQ. After removal of 2 bases from V and 3 bases from J, the junction contained 9 bases not matched to a gene. The CDR3 loop is CASSFSMGGRDYEQYF. The CDR3 DNA sequence: TGCGCCAGCAGCTTTTCCATGGGCGGGAGGGACTACGAGCAGTACTTC.

About this clone: Other DNA sequences in the same sample also yield this CDR3. The rearrangement joins TRBV5-6 to TRBJ2-7, with TRBD1 identical over 7 bases. The CDR3 length is 15 residues. Germline V gene data show CDR1 as SGHDT and CDR2 as YYEEEE. Trimming took 7 bases from V and 4 from J; bases not matched to a gene: 14. In DNA, the CDR3 is TGTGCCAGCCGCCGTGCCGGGACAGAAAAGTACGAGCAGTACTTC. Protein sequence: CASRRAGTEKYEQYF.

The V gene is TRBV29-1, the J gene TRBJ2-1, with D maybe TRBD2 (7 bases). This CDR3 has 17 amino acids. The germline V gene has CDR1 SQVTM and CDR2 ANQGSEA. Trimming took off 5 bases at V and 10 bases at J, with 30 bases between the two ends. In nucleotides, the CDR3 is TGCAGCGTTCGATTGGGGGCAGTCAAGCGGGGTATTGCGGAGCAGTTCTTC. This gives the protein CSVRLGAVKRGIAEQFF.